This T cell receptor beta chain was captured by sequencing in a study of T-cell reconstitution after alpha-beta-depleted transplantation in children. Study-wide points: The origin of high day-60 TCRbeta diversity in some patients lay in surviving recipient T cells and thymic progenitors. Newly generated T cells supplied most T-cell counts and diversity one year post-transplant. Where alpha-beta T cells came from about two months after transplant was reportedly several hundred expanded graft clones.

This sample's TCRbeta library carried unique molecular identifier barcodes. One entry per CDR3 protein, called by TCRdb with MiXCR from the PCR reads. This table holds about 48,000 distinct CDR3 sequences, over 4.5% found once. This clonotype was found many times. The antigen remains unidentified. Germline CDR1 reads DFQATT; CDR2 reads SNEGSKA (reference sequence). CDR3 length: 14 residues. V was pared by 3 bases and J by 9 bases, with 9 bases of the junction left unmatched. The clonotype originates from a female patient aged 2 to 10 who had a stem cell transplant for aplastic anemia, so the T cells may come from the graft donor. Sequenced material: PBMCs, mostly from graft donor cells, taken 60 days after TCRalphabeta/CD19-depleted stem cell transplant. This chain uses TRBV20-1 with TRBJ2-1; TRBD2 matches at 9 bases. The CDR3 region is CSASPTSGPSEQFF. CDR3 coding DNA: TGCAGTGCTAGTCCTACTAGCGGGCCCAGTGAGCAGTTCTTC.